The source of this T cell receptor beta chain is a study of blood T cell repertoires in COVID-19. Study details: The study drew acute and convalescent COVID-19 samples from the United States, Italy and Spain.

The ends were cut back, 0 bases at V and 4 bases at J, with 15 bases in the middle. Germline V gives CDR1 LGHDT, CDR2 YNNKEL (reference sequence). The CDR3 spans 16 residues. Only in-frame clones appear in the TCRdb table, and some are missing; sequencing was by immunoSEQ multiplex PCR. The sample has some 320,000 clones; 90% are singletons. This rearrangement joins TRBV3-1 (or the pseudogene TRBV3-2) to TRBJ1-2, with a tentative D call TRBD1 (5 bases). Sample: PBMCs or T cells enriched from blood (not recorded which). This TCR came from a man between 60 and 75 years old who had recovered from COVID-19. The CDR3 DNA sequence: TGTGCCAGCAGCCAAGATTTGTGGGCAGGGCTCTATGGCTACACCTTC. Translated: CASSQDLWAGLYGYTF.